This TCR beta chain was profiled in a study of blood T cell repertoires in COVID-19. At the level of the study: Sites in the United States, Italy and Spain provided acute and convalescent COVID-19 samples.

Participants classified as exposed had met a COVID-19 case within 2 weeks before study entry. Authors' data handling: Amplification from reference gene primers served as the basis for estimated nucleated cell counts. TCRdb's table, derived via immunoSEQ multiplex PCR, lists solely in-frame clones and lacks some. V, J and clone size are taken as reported in that table, and D and trimming were inferred from the DNA itself. The data show 230,000 or so clones, with roughly 81% seen just once and approximately 6.6% held by the top ten. Between the trimmed V and J ends, which lost 6 bases and 6 bases, there was a span of 24 bases. CDR1 and CDR2 (germline): MNHEY, SVGEGT. This CDR3 spans 16 amino acids.

The sequence derives from a woman aged 50 to 60 who had been exposed to COVID-19. This rearrangement joins TRBV6-2 or TRBV6-3 to TRBJ2-7; TRBD1 is a possible D gene (6 bases). Sequenced material: PBMCs or T cells enriched from blood (not recorded which). The CDR3 reads CASSSLTGKGVSEQYF. CDR3 in DNA: TGTGCCAGCAGCTCTCTGACAGGCAAGGGAGTAAGCGAGCAGTACTTC.